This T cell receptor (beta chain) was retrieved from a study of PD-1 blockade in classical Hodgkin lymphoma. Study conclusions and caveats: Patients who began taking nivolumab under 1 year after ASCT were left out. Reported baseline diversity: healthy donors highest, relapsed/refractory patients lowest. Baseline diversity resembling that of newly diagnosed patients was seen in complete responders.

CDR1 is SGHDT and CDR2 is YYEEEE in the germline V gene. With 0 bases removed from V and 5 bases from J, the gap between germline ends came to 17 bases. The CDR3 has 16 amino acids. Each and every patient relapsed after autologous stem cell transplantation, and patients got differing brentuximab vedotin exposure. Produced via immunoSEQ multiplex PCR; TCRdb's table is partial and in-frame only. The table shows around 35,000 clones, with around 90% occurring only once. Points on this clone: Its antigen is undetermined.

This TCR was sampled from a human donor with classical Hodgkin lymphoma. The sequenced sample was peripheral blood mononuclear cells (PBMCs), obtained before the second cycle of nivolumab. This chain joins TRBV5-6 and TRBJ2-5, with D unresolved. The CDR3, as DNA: TGTGCCAGCAGCTTGGAGGGCGGAGAAATGTTCGAGACCCAGTACTTC. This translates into CASSLEGGEMFETQYF.